Below, 14 T cell receptor beta chains from the same sample are listed, as sequenced in a study of glioma-infiltrating T cells. Using RNA template, CDR3s of TCR alpha and beta were amplified with iRepertoire arm-PCR. MiXCR, run by TCRdb on the multiplex PCR reads, gives a single entry per CDR3 protein. The top ten hold 20% to 25% of the sample, which has about 190,000 distinct CDR3 sequences, over 30% seen once. Sequencing was done on a sample of glioma tissue, nonneoplastic brain tissue, or PBMCs (not recorded which). These receptors all come from a human donor with low-grade glioma or glioblastoma, undergoing nonglioma brain surgery, or in good health (not recorded which).

A word on this clonotype: Being one base from a much bigger clone, this may be a read error. V is TRBV7-2 and J is TRBJ2-2, with D possibly called TRBD1 or TRBD2 (5 bases each). This CDR3 has 17 residues. Germline V gene data show CDR1 as SGHTA and CDR2 as FQGNSA. CDR3 DNA sequence: TGTGCCAGCAGCTTATATCCGCCGGCAGACGGGGCCGGGGTGCTGTTTTTT. It is translated as CASSLYPPADGAGVLFF.

This clonotype was observed many times. The CDR3 protein is CASSQDLALARETQYF. The CDR3 DNA follows: TGCGCCAGCAGCCAAGATCTAGCACTAGCAAGAGAGACCCAGTACTTC. The chain recombines TRBV4-3 with TRBJ2-5; tentatively, D is TRBD2 (6 bases). V was clipped by 0 bases and J by 4 bases, with 15 bases between them. The CDR3 covers 16 residues. Germline CDR1 reads LGHNA; CDR2 reads YSLEER.

Comment on this clonotype: Since a much larger clone is just one base distant, this may be a read error. The CDR3 region has the DNA TGCAGCGCATACCGGGACAGGGTCACTGAAGCTTTCTTT. This gives the protein CSAYRDRVTEAFF. The chain is built from TRBV29-1 and TRBJ1-1, with 9 bases that match TRBD1. The CDR3 loop spans 13 amino acids. Unmatched junction bases numbered 7, after V lost 7 bases and J lost 4 bases. Germline V gene data show CDR1 as SQVTM and CDR2 as ANQGSEA.

This clonotype was seen repeatedly, ten times or more. This rearrangement joins TRBV20-1 to TRBJ2-7, with TRBD1 matching over 8 bases. Trimming removed 0 bases from V and 0 bases from J; junction bases left unmatched: 4. The CDR3 sequence is 15 residues long. Germline values: CDR1 DFQATT, CDR2 SNEGSKA (reference sequence). The CDR3 region is CSARDVTGGSYEQYF. In DNA form, the CDR3 reads TGCAGTGCTAGAGATGTAACAGGGGGCTCCTACGAGCAGTACTTC.

CDR3 nucleotide sequence: TGTGCCACCAGACTCACCGGGACAGGCAATGAGCAGTTCTTC. This gives the protein CATRLTGTGNEQFF. The chain is built from TRBV15 and TRBJ2-1; 8 positions agree with TRBD1. Germline V CDR1 and CDR2: LNHNV, YYDKDF (reference sequence). The CDR3 is made up of 14 amino acids. Losses at the gene ends were 6 bases for V and 6 bases for J; bases not matched to a gene: 7.

With respect to this clonotype: A much more abundant neighbour one base away suggests this may be a read error. The chain has TRBV7-2 and TRBJ2-5; D is undetermined. CDR3 size: 13 residues. CDR1 and CDR2 (germline): SGHTA, FQGNSA. The chain's CDR3 is CARSYGVQETQYF. DNA of the CDR3: TGTGCCAGAAGCTACGGCGTCCAAGAGACCCAGTACTTC.

In its sample, this clonotype was seen a few times. With a much larger clone just one base away, this may be a read error. No DNA is shown, since the ends of the CDR3 on it are uncertain; the CDR3 is the one TCRdb lists. The rearrangement links TRBV28 to TRBJ2-1; the table calls TRBD2, which could not be checked here. Looked up from germline, CDR1 is MDHEN and CDR2 is SYDVKM. The CDR3 is made up of 15 amino acids, end residues included. CDR3 protein: CASSLVASGNNEQSF.

Written as DNA, the CDR3 is TGTGCCAGCAGCCACCCCCCCGGGACAGGGGGGTTGGGTGAGCAGTACTTC. Protein: CASSHPPGTGGLGEQYF. V is TRBV4-2 and J is TRBJ2-7; 11 positions agree with TRBD1. Germline values: CDR1 LGHNA, CDR2 YNFKEQ. This CDR3 is built from 17 residues. V dropped 3 bases and J dropped 7; count of bases not matched to a gene: 14.

The rearrangement uses TRBV5-1 and TRBJ2-7, with TRBD2 matching 10 bases. Germline loops: CDR1 SGHRS, CDR2 YFSETQ. The V gene end was trimmed by 0 bases and the J gene end by 3 bases; junction bases not matched to a gene: 9. This CDR3 has 17 residues. The CDR3 DNA sequence: TGCGCCAGCAGCTTGGCGTCTAGCGGGAGCCAACTCTACGAGCAGTACTTC. Its translation: CASSLASSGSQLYEQYF.

The genes are TRBV7-2 and TRBJ1-1; the match to TRBD1 covers 9 bases. Germline assignment: CDR1 SGHTA and CDR2 FQGNSA. The CDR3 has 15 amino acids. Unmatched junction bases numbered 7, after V lost 5 bases and J lost 3 bases. The CDR3 DNA follows: TGTGCCAGCAGCACAAACAGGGGGCAGTACACTGAAGCTTTCTTT. It encodes CASSTNRGQYTEAFF.

In regard to this clonotype: One base away lies a much larger clone, so this may be a sequencing read error. The chain is built from TRBV7-6 and TRBJ2-1, with a tentative D call TRBD2 (6 bases). The CDR3 totals 15 residues. Per the germline V gene, CDR1 is SGHVS and CDR2 is FNYEAQ. The CDR3 here is CADLYPPPAGHEQLF. For the CDR3, the DNA is TGTGCCGACCTTTACCCCCCTCCGGCGGGGCATGAGCAGCTCTTC.

This clonotype was observed at least ten times. The chain links TRBV27 to TRBJ1-2, with D possibly matching TRBD1 (6 bases). Germline CDR1 and CDR2: MNHEY and SMNVEV (reference sequence). V shed 5 bases and J shed 4 bases, with 23 bases lying between them. The CDR3 runs to 17 residues. The CDR3: CASSPETGRRGTYGYTF. DNA for the CDR3: TGTGCCAGCAGTCCCGAGACAGGAAGGCGGGGGACCTATGGCTACACCTTC.

In its sample, this clonotype was seen many times. The chain has TRBV15 and TRBJ1-2; D gene unclear. V dropped 4 bases and J dropped 3 bases, with 9 bases sitting between them. Germline V gives CDR1 LNHNV, CDR2 YYDKDF (reference sequence). There are 13 residues in the CDR3. CDR3 sequence reads: CATSKGRYYGYTF. CDR3 DNA sequence: TGTGCCACCAGCAAGGGCAGGTACTATGGCTACACCTTC.

This sequence joins TRBV6-5 and TRBJ2-1; TRBD2 agrees at 11 bases. In germline, CDR1 is MNHEY, CDR2 SVGAGI. Trimming cost V 4 bases and J 7 bases; bases outside gene matches: 9. This CDR3 is built from 16 residues. CDR3 in DNA: TGTGCCAGCAGTTCCTTCACTAGCGGGAGTTTGAATGAGCAGTTCTTC. It yields the protein CASSSFTSGSLNEQFF.